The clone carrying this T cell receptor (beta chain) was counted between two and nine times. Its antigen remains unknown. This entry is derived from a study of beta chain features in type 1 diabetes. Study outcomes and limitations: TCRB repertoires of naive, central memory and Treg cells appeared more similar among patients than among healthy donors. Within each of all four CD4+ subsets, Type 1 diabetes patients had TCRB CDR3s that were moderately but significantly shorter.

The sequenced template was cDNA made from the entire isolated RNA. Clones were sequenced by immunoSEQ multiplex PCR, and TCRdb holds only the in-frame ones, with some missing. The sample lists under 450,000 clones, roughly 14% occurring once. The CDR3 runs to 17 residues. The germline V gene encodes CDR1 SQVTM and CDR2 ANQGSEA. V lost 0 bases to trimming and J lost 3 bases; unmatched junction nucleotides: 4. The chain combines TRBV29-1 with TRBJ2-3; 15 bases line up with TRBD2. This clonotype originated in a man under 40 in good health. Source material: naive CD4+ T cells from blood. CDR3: CSVEESGLAGGTDTQYF. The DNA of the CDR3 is TGCAGCGTTGAAGAATCGGGACTAGCGGGGGGTACAGATACGCAGTATTTT.